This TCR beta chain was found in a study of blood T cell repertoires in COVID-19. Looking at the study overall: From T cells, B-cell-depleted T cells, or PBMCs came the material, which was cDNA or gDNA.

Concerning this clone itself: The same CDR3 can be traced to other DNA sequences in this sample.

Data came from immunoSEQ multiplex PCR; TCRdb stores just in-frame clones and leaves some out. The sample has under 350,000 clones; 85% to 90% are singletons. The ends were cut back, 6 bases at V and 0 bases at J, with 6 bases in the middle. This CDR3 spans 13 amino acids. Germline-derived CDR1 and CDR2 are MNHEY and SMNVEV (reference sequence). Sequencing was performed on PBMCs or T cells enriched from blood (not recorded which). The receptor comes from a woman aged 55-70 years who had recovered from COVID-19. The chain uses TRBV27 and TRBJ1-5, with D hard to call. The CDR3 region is CASRLYSNQPQHF. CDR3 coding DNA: TGTGCCAGCAGACTTTATAGCAATCAGCCCCAGCATTTT.